This T cell receptor beta chain came from a study of identical twins. Study-wide results and caveats: Within twin pairs, the out-of-frame alpha sequences they shared showed excess low generation probability.

Looked up from germline, CDR1 is LNHDA and CDR2 is SQIVND (reference sequence). V lost 5 bases to trimming and J lost 0 bases, with 19 bases between them. CDR3 length: 17 amino acids. Concerning this clonotype: Its matching antigen is unknown.

cDNA molecules carried unique molecular identifiers, and template switching added a universal primer site. TCRdb independently ran MiXCR on the 5' RACE reads; one entry per CDR3 protein. The sample consists of under 1 million distinct CDR3 sequences, 9% to 15% of them appearing once. The data also belong to a second study, concerning yellow fever vaccine responses in identical twins. From that study: Twins reportedly mounted vaccine T cell responses that seemed partly convergent, partly personalized.

Specimen: PBMCs. The rearrangement uses TRBV19 and TRBJ1-1; the D is unclear. The clonotype originates from a woman aged 18 to 35 in good health. CDR3 sequence: CASSPIRGRGMNTEAFF. The CDR3 DNA is TGTGCCAGTAGTCCAATTCGCGGACGGGGAATGAACACTGAAGCTTTCTTT.